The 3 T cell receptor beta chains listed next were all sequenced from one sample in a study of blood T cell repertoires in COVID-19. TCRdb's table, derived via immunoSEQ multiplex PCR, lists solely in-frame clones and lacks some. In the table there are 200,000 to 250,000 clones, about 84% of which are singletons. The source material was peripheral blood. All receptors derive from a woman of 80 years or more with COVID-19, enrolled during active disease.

CDR3 sequence reads: CASSFGTGGGNTIYF. The CDR3 region has the DNA TGTGCCAGCAGCTTCGGGACAGGGGGGGGAAACACCATATATTTT. The V gene is TRBV11-2, the J gene TRBJ1-3, with 11 bases fitting TRBD1. CDR3 size: 15 residues. V lost 3 bases, J lost 4 bases, and 2 bases stayed unmatched. Looked up from germline, CDR1 is SGHAT and CDR2 is FQNNGV.

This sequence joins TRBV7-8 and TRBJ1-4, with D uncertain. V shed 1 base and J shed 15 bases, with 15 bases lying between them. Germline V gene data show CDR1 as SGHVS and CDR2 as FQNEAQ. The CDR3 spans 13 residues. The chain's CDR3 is CASSLGVGRGVFF. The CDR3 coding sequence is TGTGCCAGCAGCTTAGGGGTGGGCCGTGGTGTGTTTTTT.

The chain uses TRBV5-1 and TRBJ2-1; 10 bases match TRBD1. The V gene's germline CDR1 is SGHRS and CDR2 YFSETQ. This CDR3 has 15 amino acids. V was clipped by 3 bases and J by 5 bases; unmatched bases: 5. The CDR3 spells CASSWRQGANNEQFF. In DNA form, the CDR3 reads TGCGCCAGCAGCTGGAGACAGGGGGCAAACAATGAGCAGTTCTTC.